Presented here are 16 T cell receptor beta chains from one specimen sequenced in a study of CD8 T cells in Susac syndrome. With random hexamers, reverse transcription was performed on about 0.5 to 1 ug of RNA. TCRdb analysed the immunoSEQ multiplex PCR reads with MiXCR anew, one entry per CDR3 protein. The data hold over 350,000 distinct CDR3 sequences, with around 83% observed a single time. The sequenced material came from CD8+ T cells from PBMCs. The receptors here all came from a human donor with multiple sclerosis.

The chain carries TRBV5-6 and TRBJ2-1; either TRBD1 or TRBD2 may supply D (5 bases each). Germline CDR1 SGHDT, CDR2 YYEEEE. The CDR3 extends over 16 amino acids. V was clipped by 3 bases and J by 5 bases, with 18 bases between them. CDR3 sequence: CASSSARGLGDNEQFF. The CDR3 coding sequence is TGTGCCAGCAGCTCCGCCCGGGGCCTAGGGGACAATGAGCAGTTCTTC.

This clonotype has just a few counts. This chain links TRBV12-3 or TRBV12-4 with TRBJ2-7; D is perhaps TRBD1 (5 bases). The CDR3 is made up of 14 amino acids. Trimming pared 1 base from V and 2 bases from J, leaving 9 bases between. CDR3 bases: TGTGCCAGCAGTTTAGGGACAAACGCCTACGAGCAGTACTTC. Translating it yields CASSLGTNAYEQYF.

The chain links TRBV27 to TRBJ2-1, with 8 bases matching TRBD2. The CDR3 loop spans 13 amino acids. Per the germline V gene, CDR1 is MNHEY and CDR2 is SMNVEV (reference sequence). J gave up 8 bases and V 7 bases, and 7 bases lay outside the gene matches. CDR3 protein: CASTSAGADEQFF. For the CDR3, the DNA is TGTGCCAGCACCTCAGCGGGAGCGGATGAGCAGTTCTTC.

The chain combines TRBV7-9 with TRBJ2-2; 9 bases fit TRBD1. The V segment lost 4 bases and the J segment 5 bases; nucleotides outside the gene matches: 8. The germline V gene has CDR1 SEHNR and CDR2 FQNEAQ (reference sequence). This CDR3 has 16 amino acids. CDR3 amino acids: CASSSKGTGWTGELFF. As DNA, the CDR3 is TGTGCCAGCAGCTCTAAAGGGACAGGGTGGACCGGGGAGCTGTTTTTT.

The V call is TRBV5-8, the J call TRBJ1-1; 7 bases agree with TRBD1. The CDR3 is made up of 20 amino acids. CDR1 is SGHTS, CDR2 YDEGEE, per germline. V was clipped by 0 bases and J by 3 bases; unmatched bases: 20. The CDR3, as DNA: TGTGCCAGCAGCTTGGATGTTTCGGACCTAATTTTGGACAGGCACACTGAAGCTTTCTTT. It specifies CASSLDVSDLILDRHTEAFF. Combining the CDR3 with reference TRBV5-8 and TRBJ1-1 gives the whole variable domain EAGVTQSPTHLIKTRGQQATLRCSPISGHTSVYWYQQALGLGLQFLLWYDEGEERNRGNFPPRFSGRQFPNYSSELNVNALELEDSALYLCASSLDVSDLILDRHTEAFFGQGTRLTVV.

This clonotype was counted only a few times. The chain combines TRBV7-9 with TRBJ2-1; the match to TRBD2 covers 12 bases. Germline CDR1 SEHNR, CDR2 FQNEAQ (reference sequence). This CDR3 is built from 13 residues. V gave up 8 bases and J gave up 6 bases; unmatched junction bases: 2. CDR3 residues: CASRLAGANEQFF. The CDR3 DNA reads TGTGCCAGCCGACTAGCGGGGGCCAATGAGCAGTTCTTC.

This chain joins TRBV11-2 and TRBJ2-1; no reliable D call. Trimming removed 3 bases from V and 5 bases from J, with 11 bases in between. Looked up from germline, CDR1 is SGHAT and CDR2 is FQNNGV. The CDR3 loop spans 14 amino acids. The CDR3 nucleotides read TGTGCCAGCAGCTTGGCCGGGTCCCACAATGAGCAGTTCTTC. This gives the protein CASSLAGSHNEQFF.

The CDR3 is CASSPEPGGQFSGANVLTF. CDR3 in DNA: TGTGCCAGCAGCCCCGAACCGGGGGGACAATTCTCTGGGGCCAACGTCCTGACTTTC. This sequence joins TRBV7-9 and TRBJ2-6; tentatively, D is TRBD2 (7 bases). Trimming shortened V by 5 bases and J by 0 bases, and 20 bases separated the two germline ends. There are 19 residues in the CDR3. Looked up from germline, CDR1 is SEHNR and CDR2 is FQNEAQ (reference sequence).

CDR3 in DNA: TGTGCCAGCAGCCAAGGGGCAGGGGCTCTCAACACCGGGGAGCTGTTTTTT. It translates to CASSQGAGALNTGELFF. This chain joins TRBV3-1 and TRBJ2-2; D possibly corresponds to TRBD1 (6 bases). The V gene lost 1 base and the J gene lost 2 bases, with 14 bases spanning the gap. Germline-derived CDR1 and CDR2 are LGHDT and YNNKEL (reference sequence). This CDR3 spans 17 amino acids.

The CDR3 spells CASSLNTGTGFIAGELFF. The CDR3 DNA is TGTGCCAGCAGCCTTAATACCGGGACAGGGTTCATCGCCGGGGAGCTGTTTTTT. The chain is built from TRBV5-5 and TRBJ2-2, with TRBD1 identical over 9 bases. CDR1 SGHKS and CDR2 YYEKEE come from the germline V gene (reference sequence). The length of the CDR3 is 18 residues. J gave up 6 bases and V 4 bases, and 16 bases lay outside the gene matches.

CDR3 coding DNA: TGTGCCAGCAGCTTTGGGAGGGGGACCGGGGAGCTGTTTTTT. Amino acids: CASSFGRGTGELFF. The chain employs TRBV5-6 and TRBJ2-2; D perhaps matches TRBD2 (7 bases). This CDR3 comprises 14 residues. CDR1 is SGHDT and CDR2 is YYEEEE in the germline V gene. V gave up 2 bases and J gave up 5 bases, with 10 bases separating them.

The CDR3 spells CASSLSSGRNTEAFF. The CDR3 nucleotides are TGTGCCAGCAGTTTAAGTAGTGGCAGGAACACTGAAGCTTTCTTT. The chain recombines TRBV27 with TRBJ1-1; no clear D gene. This CDR3 has 15 amino acids. Looked up from germline, CDR1 is MNHEY and CDR2 is SMNVEV (reference sequence). V was clipped by 2 bases and J by 1 base, with 11 bases between them.

This chain's CDR3 is CASSYDAGGTDTQYF. CDR3 DNA: TGTGCCAGCAGTTATGACGCGGGAGGCACAGATACGCAGTATTTT. V and J are TRBV28 and TRBJ2-3; 7 bases fit TRBD2. The CDR3 is 15 residues long. V was pared by 4 bases and J by 1 base, with 5 bases of the junction left unmatched. Germline V gene lookup returns CDR1 MDHEN and CDR2 SYDVKM.

This chain uses TRBV10-3 with TRBJ1-1; a possible D gene is TRBD1 (5 bases). V was shortened by 7 bases and J by 3 bases, with 18 bases between the two germline ends. The CDR3 runs to 15 residues. CDR1 and CDR2 (germline): ENHRY, SYGVKD. CDR3 sequence reads: CAIKSEWGEDTEAFF. The CDR3 bases are TGTGCCATCAAAAGTGAGTGGGGCGAGGACACTGAAGCTTTCTTT.

The chain employs TRBV12-3 or TRBV12-4 and TRBJ2-5; TRBD1 might be the D (5 bases). V lost 6 bases, J lost 5 bases, and 16 bases lay in between. The length of the CDR3 is 14 residues. In DNA, the CDR3 is TGTGCCAGCAGAAAGGCGGAGAAGGGGGAGACCCAGTACTTC. This gives the protein CASRKAEKGETQYF.

This chain joins TRBV4-1 and TRBJ2-7, with D perhaps matching TRBD2 (6 bases). V lost 6 bases, J lost 5 bases, and 23 bases lay in between. CDR1 and CDR2 (germline): MGHRA, YSYEKL. The length of the CDR3 is 16 residues. The CDR3 region is CASSHQPHGSGNEQYF. CDR3 in DNA: TGCGCCAGCAGTCACCAGCCCCACGGGAGTGGGAACGAGCAGTACTTC.